The text below deals with one T cell receptor (beta chain). These data are taken from a study of shared clonotypes between healthy human individuals. Donors were healthy HIV-negative adults without recent acute infections or vaccinations. The donors, all of them Caucasian adults, lived in Nashville, Tennessee. Unsorted PBMC DNA sequencing spanned ten immunoSEQ deep assay plates. The protocol was immunoSEQ multiplex PCR, while the TCRdb copy is restricted to in-frame clones and leaves out a portion. This repertoire shows some 480,000 clones, 79% found once; its top ten account for over 9.5%. In germline, CDR1 is GTSNPN, CDR2 SVGIG (reference sequence). V lost 8 bases to trimming and J lost 0 bases; unmatched junction nucleotides: 4. The CDR3 runs 13 residues.

This chain links TRBV30 with TRBJ2-7; 10 bases are a match to TRBD2. The TCR originated in a woman aged 35 to 49 in good health. Some clones in this sample may be carry-over from other donors' samples. The specimen sequenced was PBMCs. As DNA, the CDR3 is TGTGCCGTAAGCGGGAGGGACTCCTACGAGCAGTACTTC. This encodes CAVSGRDSYEQYF.